This entry is about one T cell receptor beta chain. The antigen remains unidentified. With a J-beta primer mix and a sample-barcoded 5' primer, a second PCR ran about 7 to 11 cycles. TCRdb re-analysed the 5' RACE reads in MiXCR, keeping a single row per CDR3 protein. The table has over 1,500,000 distinct CDR3 sequences, around 40% seen once; the top ten hold under 30%. The germline gives CDR1 MNHNS, CDR2 SASEGT. The junction had 10 bases not matched to a gene; V was cut back by 4 bases and J by 11 bases. There are 13 residues in the CDR3. This entry is derived from a study of blood T cells in healthy people across ages. Regarding the study as a whole: Estimated diversity that came from one million T cells was considered an underestimate.

The TCR was taken from a human donor in good health. The rearrangement joins TRBV6-1 to TRBJ1-1; the match to TRBD1 covers 7 bases. Input material: blood. The CDR3 here is CASSGAGGRKAFF. In DNA, the CDR3 is TGTGCCAGCAGTGGAGCAGGGGGTAGGAAGGCTTTCTTT.